This T cell receptor (beta chain) was identified during a study of metastatic and nonmetastatic thyroid tumors. This clone appeared many times. Each patient came to thyroid surgery without any prior treatment (of any kind). Trimming left V 5 bases short and J 8 bases short, with 16 bases between. Germline V CDR1 and CDR2: MNHNS, SASEGT. This CDR3 spans 15 amino acids. Via MiXCR, TCRdb re-called the PCR reads. The repertoire has about 23,000 clones, about 14% of them found once; the top ten carry roughly 15%. This TCR derives from a female donor with papillary thyroid cancer or a benign thyroid nodule (not recorded which). Some clones in this sample may be carry-over from other donors' samples. Sequencing input: tumor tissue. This rearrangement joins TRBV6-1 to TRBJ1-6; D gene uncertain. CDR3 loop: CASSRGPMGYSPLHF. The CDR3 DNA is TGTGCCAGCAGTCGAGGGCCGATGGGATATTCACCCCTCCACTTT.